The clone carrying this TCR beta chain was picked up a small number of times. As yet, its antigen is unknown. The second PCR ran about 7 to 12 cycles with a sample-barcoded 5' primer and J-beta primers. Each of the cDNA molecules was tagged by a template-switch adaptor with 12 random nucleotides. TCRdb itself ran the 5' RACE reads through MiXCR, one entry per CDR3 protein. Here the sample spans about 1 million distinct CDR3 sequences, more than 40% being singletons. Unmatched junction bases numbered 2, after V lost 6 bases and J lost 4 bases. The germline CDR1 and CDR2 sequences are SQVTM and ANQGSEA. The CDR3 is made up of 13 amino acids. The amount of total RNA extracted per sample was at least 6 micrograms. The data derive from a study of blood T cells in healthy people across ages. Study conclusions and caveats: Higher naive T cell percentage went strongly together with higher TCR beta diversity. As age increased, TCR beta diversity per million T cells fell in a roughly linear fashion.

Sequences were obtained from blood. This clonotype originated in a woman aged 55-70 years in good health. This chain joins TRBV29-1 and TRBJ2-3; TRBD2 agrees at 12 bases. The chain's CDR3 is CSVRTSGADTQYF. DNA of the CDR3: TGCAGCGTCAGGACTAGCGGGGCAGATACGCAGTATTTT.